The 3 T cell receptor beta chains below were found in one sample sequenced in a study of post-analysis software for immune sequencing data. Study-level points and caveats: There were a few TRBV segments more frequent in patients than controls, and TRBV5-6, TRBV5-1 and TRBV20-1 were among them.

No cognate antigen is known for these TCRs. cDNA libraries of TCR beta carried unique molecular identifiers. TCRdb reprocessed the PCR reads via MiXCR and lists one record per CDR3 protein. Of about 770,000 distinct CDR3 sequences in the sample, about 45% were seen once. Sequencing was performed on blood. The receptors derive from a girl aged 5 to 17 with multiple sclerosis.

The rearrangement uses TRBV30 and TRBJ1-2; D uncertain. Germline V gene sequence: CDR1 GTSNPN, CDR2 SVGIG (reference sequence). The CDR3 runs to 12 residues. V was clipped by 2 bases and J by 8 bases, with 12 bases between them. This CDR3 is CAWSLSNFGYTF. The CDR3 coding sequence is TGTGCCTGGAGTCTTTCTAATTTCGGCTACACCTTC.

This clonotype showed up just a few times. The V call is TRBV20-1, the J call TRBJ2-5; 9 nucleotides match TRBD1. Per germline, CDR1 DFQATT and CDR2 SNEGSKA (reference sequence). The V gene end was trimmed by 0 bases and the J gene end by 1 base; junction bases not matched to a gene: 3. This CDR3 is built from 15 residues. This CDR3 reads CSARDLDRGQETQYF. DNA of the CDR3: TGCAGTGCTAGAGATTTGGACAGGGGCCAAGAGACCCAGTACTTC.

V usage is TRBV11-2 and J usage is TRBJ2-7, with a weak D call TRBD2 (5 bases). CDR1 and CDR2 (germline): SGHAT, FQNNGV. Trimming left V 0 bases short and J 4 bases short, with 13 bases between. The CDR3 is made up of 15 amino acids. CDR3 in amino acids: CASSLEGSLGYEQYF. In nucleotides, the CDR3 is TGTGCCAGCAGCTTAGAAGGGAGCCTGGGGTACGAGCAGTACTTC.